This T cell receptor beta chain was retrieved from a study of T cell repertoires in cytomegalovirus infection. Comments on this clonotype: The antigen remains undetermined.

This CDR3 comprises 13 residues. Germline CDR1 reads DFQATT; CDR2 reads SNEGSKA (reference sequence). V was clipped by 4 bases and J by 0 bases, with 7 bases between them. TCRdb redid the calling of the reads with MiXCR, one entry per CDR3 protein. Here the sample spans roughly 120,000 distinct CDR3 sequences, around a tenth being singletons. The rearrangement joins TRBV20-1 to TRBJ2-1; weak D call: TRBD2 (5 bases). This TCR was recovered from a human donor in good health (CMV status not recorded). Some clones in this sample may be carry-over from other donors' samples. Sequencing was carried out using PBMCs, sequenced either directly or after in vitro stimulation (not recorded which). CDR3 nucleotide sequence: TGCAGTGCTAACCGGGACTCCTACAATGAGCAGTTCTTC. Its protein product is CSANRDSYNEQFF.